This entry lists 9 T cell receptor beta chains sequenced from one sample in a study of blood T cell repertoires in COVID-19. Profiled with immunoSEQ multiplex PCR; TCRdb holds only in-frame clones, not every one. The data contain around 95,000 clones, about 90% of them singletons. Sequenced material: peripheral blood. The origin of the receptors is a young man in a cohort sampled during active COVID-19.

The genes are TRBV19 and TRBJ2-3; D may be TRBD2 (5 bases). The V and J ends lost 7 bases and 0 bases respectively, with 17 bases between them. Germline V gives CDR1 LNHDA, CDR2 SQIVND (reference sequence). The length of the CDR3 is 16 residues. This CDR3 reads CASKRTSTGSTDTQYF. CDR3 coding DNA: TGTGCCAGTAAGAGAACTAGTACCGGAAGCACAGATACGCAGTATTTT.

This sequence joins TRBV7-9 and TRBJ1-4; D possibly corresponds to TRBD1 (6 bases). Germline V lookup: CDR1 SEHNR, CDR2 FQNEAQ (reference sequence). The CDR3 extends over 14 amino acids. V dropped 3 bases and J dropped 2 bases, with 7 bases sitting between them. CDR3 in amino acids: CASSFTGTNEKLFF. The CDR3 DNA reads TGTGCCAGCAGCTTCACAGGGACTAATGAAAAACTGTTTTTT.

This chain's CDR3 is CASMAWGDETQYF. In DNA form, the CDR3 reads TGTGCCAGCATGGCCTGGGGAGACGAGACCCAGTACTTC. This chain connects TRBV6-5 to TRBJ2-5, with D maybe TRBD2 (5 bases). The V gene's germline CDR1 is MNHEY and CDR2 SVGAGI. V lost 7 bases to trimming and J lost 5 bases, with 14 bases between them. CDR3 size: 13 residues.

This sequence joins TRBV5-4 and TRBJ2-1, with 7 bases fitting TRBD2. Germline CDR1 SGHNT, CDR2 YYREEE (reference sequence). This CDR3 contains 12 residues. The trim removed 0 bases at V and 9 bases at J, leaving 0 bases unmatched. CDR3 sequence: CASSLGGGEQFF. DNA for the CDR3: TGTGCCAGCAGCTTGGGGGGGGGTGAGCAGTTCTTC.

The rearrangement joins TRBV2 to TRBJ2-1, with TRBD1 matching 9 bases. CDR3 length equals 17 residues. Germline V gives CDR1 SNHLY, CDR2 FYNNEI. J was trimmed by 8 bases and V by 1 base; bases with no gene match: 12. DNA of the CDR3: TGTGCCAGCAGTGAAGGGATTCCGGGACAGGGTGGGGATGAGCAGTTCTTC. Translated, it gives CASSEGIPGQGGDEQFF.

V is TRBV20-1 and J is TRBJ1-6; the match to TRBD1 covers 7 bases. CDR3 length: 12 residues. The germline CDR1 and CDR2 sequences are DFQATT and SNEGSKA (reference sequence). The junction had 6 bases not matched to a gene; V was cut back by 3 bases and J by 13 bases. The CDR3 spells CSASDRAGPLHF. The CDR3 region has the DNA TGCAGTGCTAGTGACAGGGCAGGGCCCCTCCACTTT.

This chain links TRBV30 with TRBJ1-1; possible D gene TRBD1, 5 bases. The CDR3 has 14 amino acids. V lost 0 bases, J lost 1 base, and 9 bases lay in between. The germline CDR1 and CDR2 sequences are GTSNPN and SVGIG (reference sequence). CDR3 nucleotide sequence: TGTGCCTGGAGTGTAGGCAGGGAGAACACTGAAGCTTTCTTT. Amino acids: CAWSVGRENTEAFF.

This CDR3 is CASSLQAGAQETQYF. DNA of the CDR3: TGTGCCAGCAGCTTACAAGCGGGGGCTCAAGAGACCCAGTACTTC. J is TRBJ2-5 and V is TRBV7-2; TRBD2 aligns across 8 bases. From germline, CDR1 is SGHTA and CDR2 FQGNSA. This CDR3 comprises 15 residues. The V and J ends lost 2 bases and 2 bases, in that order; junction bases with no gene match: 4.

This chain joins TRBV4-3 and TRBJ2-7; 7 nucleotides line up with TRBD1. The CDR3 extends over 15 amino acids. The V gene end was trimmed by 2 bases and the J gene end by 0 bases; junction bases not matched to a gene: 4. From germline, CDR1 is LGHNA and CDR2 YSLEER. The chain's CDR3 is CASSQLTGDSYEQYF. Here the CDR3 DNA reads TGCGCCAGCAGCCAACTCACAGGGGACTCCTACGAGCAGTACTTC.